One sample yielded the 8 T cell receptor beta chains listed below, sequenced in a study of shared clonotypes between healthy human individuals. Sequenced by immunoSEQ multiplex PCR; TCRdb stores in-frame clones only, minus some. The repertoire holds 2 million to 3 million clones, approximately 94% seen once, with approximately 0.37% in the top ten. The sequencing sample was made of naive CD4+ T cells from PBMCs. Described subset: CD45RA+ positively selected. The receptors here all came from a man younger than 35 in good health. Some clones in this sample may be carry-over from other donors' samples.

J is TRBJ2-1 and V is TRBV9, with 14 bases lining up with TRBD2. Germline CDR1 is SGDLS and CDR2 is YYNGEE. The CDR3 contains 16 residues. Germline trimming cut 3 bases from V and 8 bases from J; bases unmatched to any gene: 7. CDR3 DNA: TGTGCCAGCAGCGAGAGCGGGACTAGCGGGAGTTATGAGCAGTTCTTC. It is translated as CASSESGTSGSYEQFF. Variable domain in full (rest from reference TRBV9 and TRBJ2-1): DSGVTQTPKHLITATGQRVTLRCSPRSGDLSVYWYQQSLDQGLQFLIQYYNGEERAKGNILERFSAQQFPDLHSELNLSSLELGDSALYFCASSESGTSGSYEQFFGPGTRLTVL.

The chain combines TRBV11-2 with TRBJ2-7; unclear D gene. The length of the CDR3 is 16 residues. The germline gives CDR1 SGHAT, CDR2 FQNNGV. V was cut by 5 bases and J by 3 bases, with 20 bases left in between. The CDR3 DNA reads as TGTGCCAGCAGCCCAAGTTGGGCAGGTACCGGCTACGAGCAGTACTTC. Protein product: CASSPSWAGTGYEQYF.

The DNA of the CDR3 is TGTGCCAGCGACAGGGGCCCGAACACCGGGGAGCTGTTTTTT. Translating gives CASDRGPNTGELFF. The chain is built from TRBV2 and TRBJ2-2; 8 nucleotides match TRBD1. Looked up from germline, CDR1 is SNHLY and CDR2 is FYNNEI. This CDR3 spans 14 amino acids. The V gene end was trimmed by 8 bases and the J gene end by 0 bases; junction bases not matched to a gene: 2.

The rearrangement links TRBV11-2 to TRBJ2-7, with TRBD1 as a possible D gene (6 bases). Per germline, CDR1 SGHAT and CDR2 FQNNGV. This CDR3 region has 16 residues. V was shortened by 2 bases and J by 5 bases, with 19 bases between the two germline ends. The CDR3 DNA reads TGTGCCAGCAGCTTAAAAGGGTGGGGGCTTAACAACGAGCAGTACTTC. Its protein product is CASSLKGWGLNNEQYF.

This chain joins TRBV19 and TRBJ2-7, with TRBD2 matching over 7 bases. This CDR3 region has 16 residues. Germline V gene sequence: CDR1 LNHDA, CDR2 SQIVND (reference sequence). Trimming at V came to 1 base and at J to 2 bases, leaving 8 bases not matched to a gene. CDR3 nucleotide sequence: TGTGCCAGTAGTATAGCTGGTAGCGGGCGAACCTACGAGCAGTACTTC. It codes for CASSIAGSGRTYEQYF.

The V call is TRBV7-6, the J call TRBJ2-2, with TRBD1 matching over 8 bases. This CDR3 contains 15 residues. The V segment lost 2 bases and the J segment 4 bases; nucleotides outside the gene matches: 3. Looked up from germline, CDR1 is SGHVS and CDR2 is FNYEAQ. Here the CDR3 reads CASSLQGAGTGELFF. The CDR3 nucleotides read TGTGCCAGCAGCTTACAGGGGGCGGGCACCGGGGAGCTGTTTTTT.

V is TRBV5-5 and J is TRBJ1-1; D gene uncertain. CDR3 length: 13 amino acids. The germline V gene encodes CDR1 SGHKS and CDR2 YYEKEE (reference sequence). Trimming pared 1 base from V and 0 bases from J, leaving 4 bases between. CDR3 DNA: TGTGCCAGCAGCTTGTTGCTGAACACTGAAGCTTTCTTT. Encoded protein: CASSLLLNTEAFF.

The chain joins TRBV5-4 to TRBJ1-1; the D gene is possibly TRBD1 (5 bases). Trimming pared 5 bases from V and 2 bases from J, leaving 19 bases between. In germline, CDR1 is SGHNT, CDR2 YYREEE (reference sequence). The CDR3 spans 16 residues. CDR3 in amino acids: CASSSDPNGGNTEAFF. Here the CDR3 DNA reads TGTGCCAGCAGTTCCGACCCGAATGGGGGTAACACTGAAGCTTTCTTT.